This T cell receptor beta chain derives from a study of Ad26.COV2.S vaccination and SARS-CoV-2 variants. Profiled with immunoSEQ multiplex PCR; TCRdb holds only in-frame clones, not every one. The repertoire holds nearly 95,000 clones, approximately 82% seen once, with around a sixth in the top ten. A word on this clone: Its antigen is unidentified.

Germline assignment: CDR1 LGHDT and CDR2 YNNKEL (reference sequence). This CDR3 spans 11 amino acids. The V end lost 8 bases, the J end lost 5 bases, and 8 bases lay between the germline ends. Findings of the study overall: Total responses of T cells may have been underestimated by the analyses of TCR breadth and depth. Vaccine recipients surpassed placebo recipients in spike-specific TCR breadth. The breadth of spike-specific CD8+ and CD4+ T cell responses after vaccination was reportedly substantial.

The TCR sequence derives from a human donor who had recovered from COVID-19. The chain employs TRBV3-1 (or the pseudogene TRBV3-2) and TRBJ2-3; D remains unclear. Source: peripheral blood, taken after recovery from COVID-19. CDR3 sequence reads: CASGYLDTQYF. In DNA, the CDR3 is TGTGCCAGCGGCTATCTAGATACGCAGTATTTT.